These 20 T cell receptor beta chains originate from one sample sequenced in a study of metastatic and nonmetastatic thyroid tumors. TCRdb re-called the PCR reads via MiXCR. Of fewer than 30,000 clones listed, more than 12% are singletons. Nobody among the patients had been given any treatment before thyroid surgery. Sequenced: blood. The receptors come from a female donor with papillary thyroid cancer or a benign thyroid nodule (not recorded which). Some clones in this sample may be carry-over from other donors' samples.

This clone was counted at least ten times. V gene TRBV6-2 or TRBV6-3 combines with J gene TRBJ2-1; D unclear. This CDR3 comprises 13 residues. Germline loops: CDR1 MNHEY, CDR2 SVGEGT. The germline V and J ends were trimmed by 0 bases and 3 bases, with 3 bases remaining between them. This CDR3 reads CASSYSGYNEQFF. The DNA of the CDR3 is TGTGCCAGCAGTTACTCAGGCTACAATGAGCAGTTCTTC.

By sample share, this clone is medium-sized. The chain carries TRBV6-1 and TRBJ1-1; D gene ambiguous. The CDR3 loop spans 13 amino acids. The germline V gene has CDR1 MNHNS and CDR2 SASEGT. V shed 6 bases and J shed 0 bases, with 8 bases lying between them. CDR3 sequence: CASREAMNTEAFF. CDR3 DNA: TGTGCCAGCAGGGAGGCCATGAACACTGAAGCTTTCTTT.

This clone was recorded at least ten times. For the CDR3, the DNA is TGTGCCAGCAGCTTTACAGGGGGCAGGACTGAAGCTTTCTTT. The encoded protein is CASSFTGGRTEAFF. The chain joins TRBV5-6 to TRBJ1-1; 9 bases line up with TRBD1. Germline lookup yields CDR1 SGHDT and CDR2 YYEEEE. Trimming cost V 2 bases and J 5 bases; bases outside gene matches: 4. This CDR3 is built from 14 residues.

This clone is categorized as medium-sized. The chain uses TRBV6-1 and TRBJ2-3; TRBD1 agrees at 9 bases. The V and J ends lost 0 bases and 6 bases, in that order; junction bases with no gene match: 1. The germline V gene encodes CDR1 MNHNS and CDR2 SASEGT. The CDR3 has 14 residues. CDR3: CASSEAGTGDTQYF. For the CDR3, the DNA is TGTGCCAGCAGTGAAGCGGGGACAGGGGATACGCAGTATTTT.

By its share, this clone is medium-sized. The genes are TRBV28 and TRBJ2-7; 10 bases are a match to TRBD2. The junction had 9 bases not matched to a gene; V was cut back by 4 bases and J by 3 bases. Germline-derived CDR1 and CDR2 are MDHEN and SYDVKM. The CDR3 spans 16 residues. CDR3 DNA: TGTGCCAGCAGTTCACGCCCTAGCGGGAGTGTCTACGAGCAGTACTTC. It is translated as CASSSRPSGSVYEQYF.

This clone came up a few times. J is TRBJ2-7 and V is TRBV28, with 12 bases fitting TRBD2. Germline values: CDR1 MDHEN, CDR2 SYDVKM. CDR3 length: 15 amino acids. The V gene end was trimmed by 6 bases and the J gene end by 2 bases; junction bases not matched to a gene: 5. CDR3 coding DNA: TGTGCCAGCAGGTTCGGACTAGCGGGGACCTACGAGCAGTACTTC. Encoded protein: CASRFGLAGTYEQYF. The variable domain in full, with the rest retrieved from reference TRBV28 and TRBJ2-7, is DVKVTQSSRYLVKRTGEKVFLECVQDMDHENMFWYRQDPGLGLRLIYFSYDVKMKEKGDIPEGYSVSREKKERFSLILESASTNQTSMYLCASRFGLAGTYEQYFGPGTRLTVT.

This clone occurred many times. CDR3 sequence (DNA): TGTGCCAGCAGTGACTCTAGCGGGACACACACAGATACGCAGTATTTT. Protein product: CASSDSSGTHTDTQYF. V usage is TRBV6-4 and J usage is TRBJ2-3; 8 nucleotides align to TRBD2. The junction had 4 bases not matched to a gene; V was cut back by 0 bases and J by 2 bases. The CDR3 spans 16 residues. Germline V gene sequence: CDR1 MRHNA, CDR2 SNTAGT.

This clone was detected ten times or more. V usage is TRBV19 and J usage is TRBJ2-2; D is possibly TRBD2 (5 bases). Deletions cut 6 bases from V and 3 bases from J, with 20 bases between. Germline loops: CDR1 LNHDA, CDR2 SQIVND (reference sequence). The CDR3 has 17 amino acids. The CDR3 sequence: CASRSLHAGDHTGELFF. The CDR3 DNA is TGTGCCAGTAGATCCCTGCACGCGGGCGATCACACCGGGGAGCTGTTTTTT.

This clone was seen at least ten times. The J gene is TRBJ1-1, the V gene TRBV20-1; 8 bases line up with TRBD1. In germline, CDR1 is DFQATT, CDR2 SNEGSKA (reference sequence). The CDR3 consists of 14 residues. V dropped 6 bases and J dropped 4; count of bases not matched to a gene: 10. The CDR3 nucleotides read TGCAGTGCCCAACCCGGACAGGGCGGCACTGAAGCTTTCTTT. Encoded protein: CSAQPGQGGTEAFF.

In its sample, this clone was seen many times. The gene calls are TRBV28 and TRBJ1-3; D not resolved. The CDR3 extends over 14 amino acids. Germline CDR1 and CDR2: MDHEN and SYDVKM. The V end was cut by 7 bases, the J end by 1 base, with 11 bases between. CDR3 sequence: CASTTGVSGNTIYF. The CDR3 region has the DNA TGTGCCAGCACTACTGGGGTATCTGGAAACACCATATATTTT.

The rearrangement uses TRBV2 and TRBJ2-5; perhaps D is TRBD1 or TRBD2 (6 bases each). This CDR3 is 15 amino acids long. The V end was cut by 4 bases, the J end by 5 bases, with 17 bases between. Per the germline V gene, CDR1 is SNHLY and CDR2 is FYNNEI. Written as DNA, the CDR3 is TGTGCCAGCAGTGCGGCGAGGGGGGTTTTGGAGACCCAGTACTTC. Translating it yields CASSAARGVLETQYF.

This clone was recorded many times. This CDR3 reads CASSGRQGTLTNEKLFF. The CDR3 bases are TGTGCCAGCAGCGGAAGGCAGGGTACTTTGACTAATGAAAAACTGTTTTTT. The chain employs TRBV7-9 and TRBJ1-4; D is perhaps TRBD1 (5 bases). Germline V gene lookup returns CDR1 SEHNR and CDR2 FQNEAQ (reference sequence). The CDR3 has 17 residues. V was cut by 5 bases and J by 2 bases, with 18 bases left in between.

This clone occurred many times. The V gene is TRBV2, the J gene TRBJ1-6, with D hard to call. This CDR3 has 15 residues. V was trimmed by 7 bases and J by 4 bases, leaving 14 bases between them. The germline CDR1 and CDR2 sequences are SNHLY and FYNNEI. Written as DNA, the CDR3 is TGTGCCAGCACCACCCCGGGTGATTATAATTCACCCCTCCACTTT. It yields the protein CASTTPGDYNSPLHF.

There are many counts of this clone. The chain links TRBV10-1 to TRBJ1-2; 7 bases line up with TRBD1. This CDR3 is 14 amino acids long. Per germline, CDR1 WNHNN and CDR2 SYGVQD (reference sequence). The V segment lost 0 bases and the J segment 8 bases; nucleotides outside the gene matches: 6. The CDR3 bases are TGCGCCAGCAGTGAGTCAAGACAGGGTTCGGGCTACACCTTC. Amino acid sequence: CASSESRQGSGYTF.

This clone was detected many times. This rearrangement joins TRBV25-1 to TRBJ2-5; D is perhaps TRBD1 or TRBD2 (6 bases each). V was shortened by 6 bases and J by 4 bases, with 21 bases between the two germline ends. This CDR3 region has 16 residues. Looked up from germline, CDR1 is MGHDK and CDR2 is SYGVNS. In DNA, the CDR3 is TGTGCCAGCAGCGAACCCGGCAGGGGAGGAAGAGAGACCCAGTACTTC. It is translated as CASSEPGRGGRETQYF.

The gene calls are TRBV28 and TRBJ1-2; 8 bases are shared with TRBD1. Germline V gene data show CDR1 as MDHEN and CDR2 as SYDVKM. The CDR3 is 14 residues long. V shed 5 bases, J shed 7 bases, and the junction held 9 bases outside the gene matches. This chain's CDR3 is CASSTGGSLGGYTF. The CDR3 DNA reads as TGTGCCAGCAGTACAGGGGGGTCCTTGGGTGGCTACACCTTC.

This clone was picked up many times. V gene TRBV28 combines with J gene TRBJ2-1, with TRBD2 as a possible D gene (5 bases). The germline V gene has CDR1 MDHEN and CDR2 SYDVKM. Trimming removed 4 bases at V and 8 bases at J, with 9 bases between. This CDR3 is 12 amino acids long. The CDR3 DNA reads TGTGCCAGCAGTTGGACTCGTTATGAGCAGTTCTTC. This sequence encodes CASSWTRYEQFF.

Within the sample, this clone is medium-sized (0.01 to 0.1%). This chain joins TRBV20-1 and TRBJ2-1; 12 positions agree with TRBD2. V dropped 5 bases and J dropped 6; count of bases not matched to a gene: 11. The CDR3 loop spans 16 amino acids. Germline V gene lookup returns CDR1 DFQATT and CDR2 SNEGSKA (reference sequence). The CDR3 loop is CSAYPRLAGVANEQFF. The CDR3 DNA is TGCAGTGCTTACCCTAGACTAGCGGGAGTAGCCAATGAGCAGTTCTTC.

This clone was seen many times. V usage is TRBV27 and J usage is TRBJ2-1, with D possibly matching TRBD2 (5 bases). The CDR3 is made up of 14 amino acids. V dropped 3 bases and J dropped 2 bases, with 8 bases sitting between them. The germline gives CDR1 MNHEY, CDR2 SMNVEV (reference sequence). The CDR3 protein is CASSFGSTYNEQFF. The CDR3 nucleotides are TGTGCCAGCAGTTTTGGGAGTACCTACAATGAGCAGTTCTTC.

Many counts were recorded for this clone. The chain couples TRBV19 to TRBJ1-1, with TRBD1 matching 8 bases. Trimming cost V 3 bases and J 0 bases; bases outside gene matches: 6. The CDR3 is made up of 16 amino acids. Germline V CDR1 and CDR2: LNHDA, SQIVND (reference sequence). CDR3 in amino acids: CASSIGQGAMNTEAFF. The CDR3 DNA sequence: TGTGCCAGTAGTATCGGACAGGGAGCTATGAACACTGAAGCTTTCTTT.